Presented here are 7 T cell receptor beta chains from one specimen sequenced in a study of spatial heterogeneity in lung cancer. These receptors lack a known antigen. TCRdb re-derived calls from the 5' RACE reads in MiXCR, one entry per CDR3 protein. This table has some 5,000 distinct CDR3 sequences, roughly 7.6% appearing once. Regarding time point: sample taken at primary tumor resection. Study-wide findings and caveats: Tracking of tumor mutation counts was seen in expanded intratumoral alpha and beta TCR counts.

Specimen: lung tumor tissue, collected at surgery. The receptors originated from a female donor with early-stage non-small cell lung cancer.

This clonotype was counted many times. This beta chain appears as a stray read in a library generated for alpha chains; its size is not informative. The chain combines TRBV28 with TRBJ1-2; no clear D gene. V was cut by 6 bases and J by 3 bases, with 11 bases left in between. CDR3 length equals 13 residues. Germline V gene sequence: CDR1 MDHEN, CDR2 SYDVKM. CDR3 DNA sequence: TGTGCCAGCAGAGGGCACGGAGACTATGGCTACACCTTC. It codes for CASRGHGDYGYTF.

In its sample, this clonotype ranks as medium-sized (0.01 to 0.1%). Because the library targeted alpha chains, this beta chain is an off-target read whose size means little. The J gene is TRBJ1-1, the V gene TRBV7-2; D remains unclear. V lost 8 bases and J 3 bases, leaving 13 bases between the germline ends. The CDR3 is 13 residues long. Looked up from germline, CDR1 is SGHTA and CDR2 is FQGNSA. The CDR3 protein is CASSTLRDTEAFF. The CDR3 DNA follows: TGTGCCAGCTCGACCCTGAGGGACACTGAAGCTTTCTTT. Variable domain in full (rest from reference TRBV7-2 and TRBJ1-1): GAGVSQSPSNKVTEKGKDVELRCDPISGHTALYWYRQSLGQGLEFLIYFQGNSAPDKSGLPSDRFSAERTGGSVSTLTIQRTQQEDSAVYLCASSTLRDTEAFFGQGTRLTVV.

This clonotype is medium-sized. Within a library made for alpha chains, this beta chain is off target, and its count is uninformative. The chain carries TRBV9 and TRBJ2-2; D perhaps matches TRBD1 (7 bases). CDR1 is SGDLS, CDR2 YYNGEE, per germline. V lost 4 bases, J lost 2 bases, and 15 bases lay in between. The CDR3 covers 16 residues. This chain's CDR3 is CASSLRQGGNTGELFF. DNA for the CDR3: TGTGCCAGCAGCCTTCGACAGGGAGGAAACACCGGGGAGCTGTTTTTT. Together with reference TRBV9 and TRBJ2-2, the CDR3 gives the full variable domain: DSGVTQTPKHLITATGQRVTLRCSPRSGDLSVYWYQQSLDQGLQFLIQYYNGEERAKGNILERFSAQQFPDLHSELNLSSLELGDSALYFCASSLRQGGNTGELFFGEGSRLTVL.

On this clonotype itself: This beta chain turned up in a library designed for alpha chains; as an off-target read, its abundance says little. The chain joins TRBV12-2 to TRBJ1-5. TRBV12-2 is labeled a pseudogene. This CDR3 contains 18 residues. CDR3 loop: CASRFDREGPYSNQPQHF. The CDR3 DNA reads TGTGCAAGTCGCTTCGACAGGGAGGGTCCCTATAGCAATCAGCCCCAGCATTTT.

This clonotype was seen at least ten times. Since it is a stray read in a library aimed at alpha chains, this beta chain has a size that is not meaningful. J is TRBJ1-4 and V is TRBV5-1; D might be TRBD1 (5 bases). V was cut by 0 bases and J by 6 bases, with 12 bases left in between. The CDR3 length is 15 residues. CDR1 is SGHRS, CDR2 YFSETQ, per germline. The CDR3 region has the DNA TGCGCCAGCAGCTTGGATCGGGGACTGGATGAAAAACTGTTTTTT. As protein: CASSLDRGLDEKLFF.

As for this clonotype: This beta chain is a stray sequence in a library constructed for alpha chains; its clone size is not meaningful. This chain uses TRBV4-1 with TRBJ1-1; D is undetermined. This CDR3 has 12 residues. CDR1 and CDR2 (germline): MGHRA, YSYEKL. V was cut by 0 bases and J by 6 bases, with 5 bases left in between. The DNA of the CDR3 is TGCGCCAGCAGCCAAGATAGGGCTGAAGCTTTCTTT. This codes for CASSQDRAEAFF.

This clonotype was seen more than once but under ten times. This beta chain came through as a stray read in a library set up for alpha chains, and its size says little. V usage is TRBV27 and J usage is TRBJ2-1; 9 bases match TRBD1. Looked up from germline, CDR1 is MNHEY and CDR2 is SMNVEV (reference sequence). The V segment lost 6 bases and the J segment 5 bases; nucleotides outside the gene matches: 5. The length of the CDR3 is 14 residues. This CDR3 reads CASRWDRVNNEQFF. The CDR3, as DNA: TGTGCCAGCAGATGGGACAGGGTGAACAATGAGCAGTTCTTC.